The 8 T cell receptor beta chains below come from one sample, sequenced in a study of graft-versus-host responses after intestinal transplantation. Repertoires were generated with immunoSEQ multiplex PCR, while TCRdb's copy carries only in-frame clones and drops some. The data contain tens of thousands of clones, roughly 95% of them singletons. These receptors have no known antigen. This specimen was unstimulated CD4+ T cells sorted from spleen or lymph node cells, taken before transplant. The receptor set was obtained from a human donor who was the organ donor for an intestinal transplant.

This chain joins TRBV2 and TRBJ2-5; D is unclear. Trimming cost V 4 bases and J 2 bases, with 5 bases left between them. Germline CDR1 is SNHLY and CDR2 is FYNNEI. The CDR3 is 12 residues long. The CDR3 coding sequence is TGTGCCAGCAGTGGCGGACAAGAGACCCAGTACTTC. It yields the protein CASSGGQETQYF.

V gene TRBV4-1 combines with J gene TRBJ2-7, with a weak D call TRBD2 (6 bases). This CDR3 is built from 14 residues. The V end lost 4 bases, the J end lost 0 bases, and 10 bases lay between the germline ends. Germline V lookup: CDR1 MGHRA, CDR2 YSYEKL. CDR3 in amino acids: CASSLSGGSYEQYF. As DNA, the CDR3 is TGCGCCAGCAGCCTTTCCGGGGGCTCCTACGAGCAGTACTTC.

This clone has just one count. The V gene is TRBV5-4, the J gene TRBJ1-2, with D maybe TRBD1 (5 bases). The germline V and J ends were trimmed by 1 base and 7 bases, with 17 bases remaining between them. CDR3 size: 15 residues. The V gene's germline CDR1 is SGHNT and CDR2 YYREEE (reference sequence). The CDR3 loop reads CASSLCRQGECGYTF. The CDR3 bases are TGTGCCAGCAGCTTGTGTCGCCAGGGTGAGTGTGGCTACACCTTC.

The V call is TRBV9, the J call TRBJ2-3; D remains ambiguous. CDR1 and CDR2 from the germline V gene are SGDLS and YYNGEE. The CDR3 consists of 14 residues. V was pared by 1 base and J by 1 base, with 7 bases between. The DNA of the CDR3 is TGTGCCAGCAGCGTACGCCGGGGCACAGATACGCAGTATTTT. It yields the protein CASSVRRGTDTQYF.

This chain uses TRBV18 with TRBJ2-7; TRBD2 matches 15 bases. The CDR3 covers 14 residues. Germline V gene lookup returns CDR1 KGHSH and CDR2 LQKENI. J lost 6 bases, V lost 4 bases, and 1 base had no gene match. The CDR3 is CASSLGLAGGEQYF. The CDR3 bases are TGTGCCAGCTCACTGGGACTAGCGGGAGGCGAGCAGTACTTC.

The chain joins TRBV18 to TRBJ1-3, with D unresolved. The V and J ends lost 0 bases and 0 bases respectively, with 6 bases between them. Germline CDR1 reads KGHSH; CDR2 reads LQKENI. The CDR3 loop spans 15 amino acids. The CDR3 loop is CASSPPSSSGNTIYF. CDR3 bases: TGTGCCAGCTCACCACCCTCGAGCTCTGGAAACACCATATATTTT.

The V gene is TRBV7-9, the J gene TRBJ1-1; tentatively, D is TRBD1 (6 bases). Germline CDR1 SEHNR, CDR2 FQNEAQ (reference sequence). CDR3 length: 13 residues. V lost 6 bases and J lost 5, with 13 bases in between. This CDR3 reads CASSLQGYTEAFF. DNA for the CDR3: TGTGCCAGCAGTTTACAGGGTTATACTGAAGCTTTCTTT.

CDR3 amino acids: CASSSRSRGGVDTQYF. CDR3 nucleotide sequence: TGTGCCAGCAGCTCACGGTCGCGGGGGGGAGTAGATACGCAGTATTTT. This chain links TRBV7-2 with TRBJ2-3; TRBD2 matches 9 bases. The CDR3 is 16 residues long. Trimming at V came to 4 bases and at J to 5 bases, leaving 10 bases not matched to a gene. CDR1 and CDR2 from the germline V gene are SGHTA and FQGNSA. The variable domain in full, with the rest retrieved from reference TRBV7-2 and TRBJ2-3, is GAGVSQSPSNKVTEKGKDVELRCDPISGHTALYWYRQSLGQGLEFLIYFQGNSAPDKSGLPSDRFSAERTGGSVSTLTIQRTQQEDSAVYLCASSSRSRGGVDTQYFGPGTRLTVL.